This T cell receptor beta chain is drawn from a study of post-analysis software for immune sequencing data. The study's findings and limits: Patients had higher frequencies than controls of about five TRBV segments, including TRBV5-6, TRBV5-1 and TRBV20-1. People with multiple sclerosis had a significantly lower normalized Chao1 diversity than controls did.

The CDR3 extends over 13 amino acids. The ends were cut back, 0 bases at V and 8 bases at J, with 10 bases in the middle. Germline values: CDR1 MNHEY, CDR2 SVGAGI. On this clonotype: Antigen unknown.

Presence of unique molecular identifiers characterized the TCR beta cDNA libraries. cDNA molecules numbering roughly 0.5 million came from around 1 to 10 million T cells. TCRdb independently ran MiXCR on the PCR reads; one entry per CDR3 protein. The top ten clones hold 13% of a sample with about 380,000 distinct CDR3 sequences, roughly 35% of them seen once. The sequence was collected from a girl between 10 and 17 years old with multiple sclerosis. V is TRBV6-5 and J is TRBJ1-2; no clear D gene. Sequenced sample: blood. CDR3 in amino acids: CASSYSGSRGYTF. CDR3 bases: TGTGCCAGCAGTTACTCAGGGTCGAGGGGCTACACCTTC.